Shown below are 9 T cell receptor beta chains from a single sample sequenced in a study of beta chain features in type 1 diabetes. Every bit of the isolated RNA underwent reverse transcription, so sequencing read expressed TCRB transcripts. TCRdb's table, derived via immunoSEQ multiplex PCR, lists solely in-frame clones and lacks some. The sample yields 150,000 to 200,000 clones, around 13% seen once. Source material: central memory CD4+ T cells from blood. The receptors were sampled from a woman under 30 in good health.

The chain combines TRBV11-2 with TRBJ2-5; 9 positions match TRBD2. V lost 5 bases, J lost 1 base, and 8 bases stayed unmatched. The CDR3 loop spans 16 amino acids. Germline values: CDR1 SGHAT, CDR2 FQNNGV. The CDR3 is CASSLRLAETQETQYF. The CDR3 bases are TGTGCCAGCAGCCTGCGACTAGCGGAGACCCAAGAGACCCAGTACTTC.

This clone was observed a few times. CDR3 region: CASSLVSQRYGYTF. DNA for the CDR3: TGTGCCAGCAGCTTAGTGAGCCAGCGCTATGGCTACACCTTC. This rearrangement joins TRBV11-2 to TRBJ1-2; D unclear. V was pared by 1 base and J by 4 bases, with 10 bases between. The length of the CDR3 is 14 residues. Germline values: CDR1 SGHAT, CDR2 FQNNGV.

V usage is TRBV30 and J usage is TRBJ2-7, with D perhaps TRBD1 (7 bases). Trimming cost V 2 bases and J 4 bases, with 21 bases left between them. This CDR3 is 16 amino acids long. Germline values: CDR1 GTSNPN, CDR2 SVGIG (reference sequence). The CDR3 protein is CAWSLSQGGIGYEQYF. The CDR3 coding sequence is TGTGCCTGGAGTCTCTCCCAGGGGGGCATTGGTTACGAGCAGTACTTC. Drawing the rest from reference TRBV30 and TRBJ2-7, the complete variable domain is SQTIHQWPATLVQPVGSPLSLECTVEGTSNPNLYWYRQAAGRGLQLLFYSVGIGQISSEVPQNLSASRPQDRQFILSSKKLLLSDSGFYLCAWSLSQGGIGYEQYFGPGTRLTVT.

The rearrangement links TRBV7-2 to TRBJ2-3; 8 nucleotides line up with TRBD2. The germline V gene encodes CDR1 SGHTA and CDR2 FQGNSA. There are 13 residues in the CDR3. Trimming at V came to 2 bases and at J to 9 bases, leaving 4 bases not matched to a gene. DNA for the CDR3: TGTGCCAGCAGCTTACAGCGGGAGAGGACGCAGTATTTT. Translated: CASSLQRERTQYF.

This clone was observed once. V usage is TRBV18 and J usage is TRBJ2-7; D is undetermined. This CDR3 has 13 residues. Germline V gene data show CDR1 as KGHSH and CDR2 as LQKENI. Trimming removed 3 bases at V and 3 bases at J, with 9 bases between. In DNA form, the CDR3 reads TGTGCCAGCTCACCCCAGGCCGACTACGAGCAGTACTTC. Its protein is CASSPQADYEQYF.

The J gene is TRBJ2-7, the V gene TRBV2; 9 nucleotides align to TRBD2. The V gene end was trimmed by 4 bases and the J gene end by 3 bases; junction bases not matched to a gene: 16. Germline lookup yields CDR1 SNHLY and CDR2 FYNNEI. The CDR3 spans 18 residues. The CDR3 spells CASSAFRGRATASYEQYF. In nucleotides, the CDR3 is TGTGCCAGCAGTGCTTTTCGCGGGAGGGCGACCGCGAGCTACGAGCAGTACTTC.

This chain joins TRBV27 and TRBJ2-7, with 7 bases that match TRBD1. The CDR3 covers 14 residues. Per germline, CDR1 MNHEY and CDR2 SMNVEV (reference sequence). J gave up 3 bases and V 6 bases, and 8 bases lay outside the gene matches. CDR3 bases: TGTGCCAGCAGAGAGGGACAGAAATTCTACGAGCAGTACTTC. This translates into CASREGQKFYEQYF.

With respect to this clone: Given a far larger clone just one base away, this is likely a sequencing read error. The genes are TRBV5-4 and TRBJ2-7; 10 bases match TRBD1. Germline V CDR1 and CDR2: SGHNT, YYREEE (reference sequence). The CDR3 consists of 14 residues. With V trimmed by 4 bases and J by 4 bases, 5 bases remained unmatched. Written as DNA, the CDR3 is TGTGCCAGCAGCGCCCGGGACAGGGGATACGAGCAGTACTTC. It specifies CASSARDRGYEQYF.

This clone showed up just a few times. The rearrangement uses TRBV30 and TRBJ2-3; unclear D gene. V shed 0 bases and J shed 4 bases, with 14 bases lying between them. In germline, CDR1 is GTSNPN, CDR2 SVGIG (reference sequence). This CDR3 comprises 15 residues. For the CDR3, the DNA is TGTGCCTGGAGTGTACCGCTAGTTGACGCAGATACGCAGTATTTT. This gives the protein CAWSVPLVDADTQYF.